This T cell receptor beta chain was identified during a study of blood T cells in healthy people across ages (dated by TCRdb to between 2014 and 2017). Describing the broader study: In model experiments, roughly one uniquely barcoded TCR beta cDNA molecule per two T cells was captured by template switching. Four age groups were formed from the donors: young (average roughly 15 years), middle-aged (approximately 39), aged (62) and long-lived (more than 75). Two additional independent replicas of 1 million unique cDNA reads from the same blood draw were analyzed for two donors (one aged 18 to 30 and one aged 80 or older). Age-related changes in TCR beta repertoire diversity were measured in the study by deep sequencing normalized with unique cDNA molecular identifiers. To avoid experimental bias, donors of different ages were distributed randomly across sequencing lanes.

The library came from 5' RACE. The data were produced on an Illumina HiSeq 2500. A second PCR of about 6 to 11 cycles was run with a J-beta primer mix and a sample-barcoded 5' primer. A unique molecular identifier was introduced onto each TCR beta cDNA molecule by a template-switch 5' adaptor carrying 12 random nucleotides. At least 2.5 million CDR3-containing paired-end reads were obtained from each sample. First-strand cDNA was synthesized from all RNA with the Mint cDNA synthesis kit, primed by a TRBC-specific oligonucleotide. Following uracil-DNA glycosylase treatment, all cDNA underwent a first 18-cycle PCR with the universal primers M1SS and BC2_uni_R. Concerning the study's data processing: For normalization, 1 million high-quality reads, each with a distinct molecular identifier, were randomly selected from each sample. Reads with shared molecular identifiers were discarded instead of being binned into consensus sequences. CDR3 identification, clonotype clustering and error correction used MiTCR with a Q25 quality threshold and the strictest error-elimination algorithm. Lower-bound total TCR beta diversity was estimated with a nonparametric unseen species model using Euler transformation. TCRdb cleaned the public reads at Q25 with fastp, built clones with MiXCR and kept in-frame beta chains. All rows with the same CDR3 protein become a single entry with the most common DNA and genes. In this record, the V and J calls reflect TCRdb's handling and not the investigators' own analysis. In all, the sample holds more than 1.4 million distinct CDR3 sequences, and about 43% of those were seen once. The top ten constitute 7.9% of the sample.

V lost 1 base and J lost 0 bases; the stretch between them is 10 bases long. CDR1 and CDR2 are read off the germline V gene as MGHRA and YSYEKL. Including cysteine and phenylalanine, the CDR3 has 16 amino acids. Kept here is only the CDR3 DNA, which spans 48 bases and is read in frame from base 1. The donors were a few dozen Caucasian individuals from Russia, aged 6 to 90 years, who were systemically healthy. Around 10 milliliters of peripheral blood were collected from each donor into EDTA-treated Vacutainer tubes. Ficoll-Paque density-gradient centrifugation was used to isolate PBMCs, with at least 7 million per sample. Trizol reagent was used to extract total RNA from the PBMCs, yielding at least 6 micrograms per sample. Naive CD45RAhigh/CD27high T cell percentages were measured by flow cytometry on a PBMC aliquot from every donor. With respect to this clonotype: This receptor's antigen is unknown. No qualities accompany the bases; no much larger clone lies one base away.

Findings and caveats that apply to the study as a whole: Since profiling was done on bulk unsorted PBMCs, naive and antigen-experienced compartments could not be conclusively compared. Observed TCR beta diversity correlated strongly with the percentage of naive T cells measured by flow cytometry. Total diversity estimates from one million sequenced T cells were considered lower bounds and underestimates. Compared with the aged group, the long-lived group had more naive CD4+ T cells, fewer expanded clones and increased TCR diversity, a pattern suggesting age selection. Because the CMV infection status of the donors was unknown, age-related changes in expanded clonotypes may potentially have been confounded. Observed TCR beta diversity per million T cells fell roughly linearly with age, and a significant reduction was already apparent by age roughly 40.

This TCR was recovered from a woman in her late teens or twenties in good health. The chain employs TRBV4-1 and TRBJ2-1; confidence is insufficient to name the D gene. The material sequenced was blood. The base sequence is TGCGCCAGCAGCCAAGTTTATAGTAGCTCCTACAATGAGCAGTTCTTC. Its protein product is CASSQVYSSSYNEQFF.